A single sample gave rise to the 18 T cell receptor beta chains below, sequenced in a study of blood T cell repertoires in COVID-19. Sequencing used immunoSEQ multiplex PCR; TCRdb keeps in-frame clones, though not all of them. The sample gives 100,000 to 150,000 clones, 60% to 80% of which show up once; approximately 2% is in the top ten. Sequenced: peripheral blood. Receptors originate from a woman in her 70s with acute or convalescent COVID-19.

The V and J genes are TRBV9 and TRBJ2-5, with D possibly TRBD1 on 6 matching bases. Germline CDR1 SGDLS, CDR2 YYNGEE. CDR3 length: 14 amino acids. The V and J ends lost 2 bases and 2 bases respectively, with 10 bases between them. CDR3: CASSVRQEQETQYF. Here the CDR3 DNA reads TGTGCCAGCAGCGTGAGACAGGAACAAGAGACCCAGTACTTC. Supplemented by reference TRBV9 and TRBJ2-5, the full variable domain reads DSGVTQTPKHLITATGQRVTLRCSPRSGDLSVYWYQQSLDQGLQFLIQYYNGEERAKGNILERFSAQQFPDLHSELNLSSLELGDSALYFCASSVRQEQETQYFGPGTRLLVL.

The CDR3 nucleotides are TGTGCCAGTAGTATAGTACCCTATAAGGACTACCGGTTTGCTGGCTACACCTTC. Residues: CASSIVPYKDYRFAGYTF. The V call is TRBV19, the J call TRBJ1-2; D not resolved. V shed 1 base and J shed 7 bases, with 25 bases lying between them. Germline CDR1 reads LNHDA; CDR2 reads SQIVND (reference sequence). This CDR3 contains 18 residues.

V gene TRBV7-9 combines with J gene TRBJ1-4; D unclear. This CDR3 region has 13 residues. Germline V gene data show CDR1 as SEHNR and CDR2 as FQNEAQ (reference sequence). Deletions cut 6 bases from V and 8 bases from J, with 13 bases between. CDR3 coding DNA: TGTGCCAGCAGTCTAAAGGGAGGAGAAAAACTGTTTTTT. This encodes CASSLKGGEKLFF.

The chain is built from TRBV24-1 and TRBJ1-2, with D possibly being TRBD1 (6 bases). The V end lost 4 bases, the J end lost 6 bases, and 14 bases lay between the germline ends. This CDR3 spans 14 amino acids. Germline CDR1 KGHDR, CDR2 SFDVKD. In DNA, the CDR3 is TGTGCCACCAGTGACCCCGGGACACCGGATGGCTACACCTTC. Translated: CATSDPGTPDGYTF.

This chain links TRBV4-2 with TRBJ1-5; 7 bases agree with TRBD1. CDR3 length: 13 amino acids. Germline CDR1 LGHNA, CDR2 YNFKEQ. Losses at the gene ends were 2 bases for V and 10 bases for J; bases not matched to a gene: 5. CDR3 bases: TGTGCCAGCAGCCAAACCGACAGGGCCCCCCAGCATTTT. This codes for CASSQTDRAPQHF.

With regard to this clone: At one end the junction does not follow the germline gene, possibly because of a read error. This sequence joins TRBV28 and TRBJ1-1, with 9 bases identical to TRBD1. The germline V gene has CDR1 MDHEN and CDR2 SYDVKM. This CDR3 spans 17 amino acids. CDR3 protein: CASSDPRTGARDTQAFF. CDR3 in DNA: TGTGCCAGCAGCGACCCCCGGACAGGGGCTCGAGACACTCAAGCTTTCTTT.

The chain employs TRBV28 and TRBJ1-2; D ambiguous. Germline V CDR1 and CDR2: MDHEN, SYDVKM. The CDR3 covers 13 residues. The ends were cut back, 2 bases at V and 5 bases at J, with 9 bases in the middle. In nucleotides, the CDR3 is TGTGCCAGCAGTTTAGGGCAGTTTTATGGCTACACCTTC. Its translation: CASSLGQFYGYTF.

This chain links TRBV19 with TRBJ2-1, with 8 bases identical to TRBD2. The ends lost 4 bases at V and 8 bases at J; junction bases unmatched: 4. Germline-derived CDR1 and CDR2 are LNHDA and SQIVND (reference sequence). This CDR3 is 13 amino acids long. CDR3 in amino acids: CASSRAGRDEQFF. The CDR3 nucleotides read TGTGCCAGTAGTAGGGCCGGGAGGGATGAGCAGTTCTTC.

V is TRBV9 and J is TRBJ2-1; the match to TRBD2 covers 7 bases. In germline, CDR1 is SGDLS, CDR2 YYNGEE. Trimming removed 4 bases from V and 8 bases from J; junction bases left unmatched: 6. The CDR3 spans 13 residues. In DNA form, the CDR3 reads TGTGCCAGCAGCCAGACACGGGGGGATGAGCAGTTCTTC. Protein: CASSQTRGDEQFF.

This chain's CDR3 is CASSPTRGIETQYF. The CDR3 nucleotides are TGTGCCAGCAGCCCAACCAGGGGGATAGAGACCCAGTACTTC. The chain employs TRBV7-2 and TRBJ2-5; 7 bases agree with TRBD1. The junction had 7 bases not matched to a gene; V was cut back by 5 bases and J by 4 bases. This CDR3 contains 14 residues. Germline CDR1 reads SGHTA; CDR2 reads FQGNSA.

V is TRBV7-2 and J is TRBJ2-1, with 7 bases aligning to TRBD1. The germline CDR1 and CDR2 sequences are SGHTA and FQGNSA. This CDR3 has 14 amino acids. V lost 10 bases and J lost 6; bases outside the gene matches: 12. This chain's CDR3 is CATQLLQGTNEQFF. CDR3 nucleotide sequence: TGTGCCACCCAGCTTCTACAGGGGACCAATGAGCAGTTCTTC.

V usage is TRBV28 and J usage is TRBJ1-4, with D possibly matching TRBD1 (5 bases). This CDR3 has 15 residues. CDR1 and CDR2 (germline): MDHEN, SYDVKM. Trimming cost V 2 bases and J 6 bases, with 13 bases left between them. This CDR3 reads CASSLGAGRYEKLFF. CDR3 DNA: TGTGCCAGCAGTTTAGGGGCAGGGCGGTATGAAAAACTGTTTTTT.

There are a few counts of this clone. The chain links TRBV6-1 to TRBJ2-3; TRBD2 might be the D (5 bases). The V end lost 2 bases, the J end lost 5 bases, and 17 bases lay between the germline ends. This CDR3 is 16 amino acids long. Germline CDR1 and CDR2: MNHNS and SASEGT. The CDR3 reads CASSERAPGWGDTQYF. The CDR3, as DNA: TGTGCCAGCAGTGAAAGGGCCCCGGGGTGGGGAGATACGCAGTATTTT.

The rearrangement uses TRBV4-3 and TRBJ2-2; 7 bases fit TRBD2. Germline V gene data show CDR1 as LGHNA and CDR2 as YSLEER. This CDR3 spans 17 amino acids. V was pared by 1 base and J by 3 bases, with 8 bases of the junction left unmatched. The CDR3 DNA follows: TGCGCCAGCAGCCAAGGCACGGGAGGCCCCGACACCGGGGAGCTGTTTTTT. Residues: CASSQGTGGPDTGELFF.

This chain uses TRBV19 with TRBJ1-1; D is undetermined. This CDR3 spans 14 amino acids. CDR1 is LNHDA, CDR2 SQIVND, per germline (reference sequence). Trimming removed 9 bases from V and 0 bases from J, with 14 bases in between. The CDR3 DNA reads TGTGCCAGCCGGCACAGTTCAATGAACACTGAAGCTTTCTTT. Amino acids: CASRHSSMNTEAFF. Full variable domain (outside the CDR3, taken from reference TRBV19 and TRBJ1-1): DGGITQSPKYLFRKEGQNVTLSCEQNLNHDAMYWYRQDPGQGLRLIYYSQIVNDFQKGDIAEGYSVSREKKESFPLTVTSAQKNPTAFYLCASRHSSMNTEAFFGQGTRLTVV.

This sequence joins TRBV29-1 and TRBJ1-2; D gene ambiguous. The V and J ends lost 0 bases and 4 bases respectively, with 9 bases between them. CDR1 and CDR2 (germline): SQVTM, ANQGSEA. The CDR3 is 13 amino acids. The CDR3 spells CSVEEARAYGYTF. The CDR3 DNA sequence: TGCAGCGTTGAAGAAGCCCGCGCCTATGGCTACACCTTC.

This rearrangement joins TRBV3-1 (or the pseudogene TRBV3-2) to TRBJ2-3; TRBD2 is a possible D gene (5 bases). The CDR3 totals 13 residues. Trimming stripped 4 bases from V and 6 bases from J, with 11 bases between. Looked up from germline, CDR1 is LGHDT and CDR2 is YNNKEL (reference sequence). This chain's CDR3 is CASSPWGADTQYF. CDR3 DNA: TGTGCCAGCAGCCCCTGGGGAGCGGATACGCAGTATTTT.

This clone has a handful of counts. CDR3 bases: TGTGCCAGCAGTCCGGGACTAGCGGGCTCCTACGAGCAGTACTTC. Protein product: CASSPGLAGSYEQYF. This chain links TRBV5-5 with TRBJ2-7, with 12 nucleotides matching TRBD2. Germline V gene data show CDR1 as SGHKS and CDR2 as YYEKEE (reference sequence). The CDR3 sequence is 15 residues long. With V trimmed by 5 bases and J by 0 bases, 3 bases remained unmatched.